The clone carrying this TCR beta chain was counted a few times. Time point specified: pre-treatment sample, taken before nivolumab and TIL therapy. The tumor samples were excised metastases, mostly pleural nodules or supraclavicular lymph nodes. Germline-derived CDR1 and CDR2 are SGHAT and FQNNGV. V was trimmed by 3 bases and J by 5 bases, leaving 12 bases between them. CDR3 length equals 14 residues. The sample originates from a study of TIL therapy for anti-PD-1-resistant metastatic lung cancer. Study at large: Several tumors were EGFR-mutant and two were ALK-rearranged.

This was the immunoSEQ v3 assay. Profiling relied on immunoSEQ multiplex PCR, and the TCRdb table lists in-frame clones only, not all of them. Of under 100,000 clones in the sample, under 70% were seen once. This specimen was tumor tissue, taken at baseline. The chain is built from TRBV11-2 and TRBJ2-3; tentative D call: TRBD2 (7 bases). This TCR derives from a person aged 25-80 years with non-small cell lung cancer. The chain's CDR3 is CASSLGGGLDTQYF. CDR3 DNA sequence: TGTGCCAGCAGCTTGGGGGGGGGCTTAGATACGCAGTATTTT.